This T cell receptor beta chain was sequenced during a study of T cell clonality in common variable immunodeficiency (dated by TCRdb to about 2015). Standard criteria were used to diagnose CVID, namely serum IgG, IgA and/or IgM reduced below the normal range together with specific antibody deficiency. The CVID group comprised about 45 subjects, 15 or so female and 29 male, aged about 9 to 65 years with a mean age of 40. Both CVID patients and healthy controls were predominantly of Caucasian heritage. All CVID subjects had received replacement immunoglobulin therapy for at least one year at the time of study participation. When blood was collected, none of the CVID subjects were ill or on immunomodulatory or immunosuppressive medication. Heparinized peripheral whole blood samples of roughly 5 to 8.5 ml were obtained from each donor. TCRbeta CDR3 repertoires were sequenced from genomic DNA of adults with common variable immune deficiency (CVID) and healthy adult controls. Diluted blood was density-centrifuged over Hypaque 1077 or Ficoll-Paque to isolate peripheral blood mononuclear cells. Genomic DNA was obtained from unsorted mononuclear cells through either Qiagen column purification or a centrifugation-based method.

Results the study describes overall, beyond this receptor: Correlations of repertoire features with clinical complications were constrained by heterogeneity among patients within the CVID cohort. According to the authors, figuring out what caused the increased clonality in CVID would require sequencing the repertoires of T cell subpopulations. Even though DNA input was equal, the average per sample came to some 82,000 unique sequences for controls compared with about 31,547 for CVID samples. Increased TCRbeta clonality was found in CVID subjects compared with healthy controls (t-test p = 0.018), with the increase being most characteristic of about a third of subjects. Healthy controls shared more TCRbeta clones with each other than CVID subjects shared among themselves (p < 0.0001). Reportedly, TCRbeta sequences from CVID had fewer deletions and N-nucleotide insertions, and highly modified clones with 13 or more V deletions were absent from CVID.

A word on this clone: There is no known antigen for this receptor. The read terminates 3 residues ahead of where the CDR3 ends, so the germline J gene completes it.

Relative to germline, V is missing 2 bases and J is missing 3 bases, with 1 base of the junction outside any gene match. Looking up the germline V gene (reference sequence) yields CDR1 SEHNR and CDR2 FQNEAQ. The CDR3 runs 13 residues from the cysteine to the phenylalanine. The CDR3 was read in part: 30 bases, with the frame set at base 1. Equivalent amounts of genomic DNA from CVID and control samples were used as sequencing input. For every sample, a 60 bp segment covering the rearranged TCRbeta CDR3 region was amplified and then sequenced. The immunoSEQ assay, a bias-corrected multiplex PCR combined with high-throughput sequencing, was used for TCRbeta amplification. The published analysis was carried out like this. Each unique nucleotide sequence was treated as a clone and annotated with V, D and J genes, copy number and frequency. Sequences were labeled productive if in frame, and non-productive if out of frame or containing stop codons. Clonality was calculated from Shannon's entropy as previously described. The predicted amino acid sequences of productive clones were used to derive mean CDR3 Kyte-Doolittle hydropathy. Hierarchical clustering of scaled V gene usage was performed with the R hclust function using Manhattan distance and complete linkage. Sharing of clones by CDR3 amino acid sequence was evaluated through resampling of 12 repertoires per group over 100 rounds. The repertoires were searched for 70 published EBV-specific and about 250 published CMV-specific TCRbeta sequences. After two CVID samples that produced fewer than 10,000 sequences were dropped from the analysis, 35 to 45 CVID repertoires remained. The clones in this table, taken by TCRdb from immuneACCESS, are in-frame only. Not every clone is retained; where verified, under half of the shortfall comes from an unresolved V gene, and the cause of the rest is unknown. That table gives V, J and clone size, and the DNA gave D and trimming. This sample contains over 5,500 clones, none of which is a singleton. The ten largest clones add up to 22% of the sample.

The receptor was derived from a human donor with common variable immunodeficiency. The sequenced sample consisted of peripheral blood mononuclear cells. Recombination connected TRBV7-9 to TRBJ2-7, with 7 central nucleotides matching TRBD2. CDR3 bases read: TGTGCCAGCAGCTTAAGCGGGATCTACGAG. It translates to CASSLSGIYE. The entire CDR3 reads CASSLSGIYEQYF.